This T cell receptor (beta chain) originates from a study of cytomegalovirus exposure and HLA in healthy donors. Across the study: Findings of an earlier analysis included some 110 million unique TCR beta sequences from about 180 million T cells.

A note on this clone: What it binds is unknown.

General study findings and limits: In a later analysis, V- and J-gene trimming of beta chains associated with a DCLRE1C missense variant, replicated independently. In vitro checks showed that a few CMV-associated chains really do target CMV antigens.

Germline V gene data show CDR1 as SGHAT and CDR2 as FQNNGV. CDR3 length equals 15 residues. With 1 base removed from V and 0 bases from J, the gap between germline ends came to 10 bases. The PCR contained 60 Vbeta and 13 Jbeta primers. TCRdb keeps only in-frame clones here, not all; method: immunoSEQ multiplex PCR. Here the sample spans around 130,000 clones, about 78% being singletons. V usage is TRBV11-2 and J usage is TRBJ2-7; the D gene is possibly TRBD1 (6 bases). The TCR originated in a human donor in good health. The sample was PBMCs. CDR3 sequence (DNA): TGTGCCAGCAGCTTAGTGGTACAGGGCTCCTACGAGCAGTACTTC. Its translation: CASSLVVQGSYEQYF. Variable domain in full (rest from reference TRBV11-2 and TRBJ2-7): EAGVAQSPRYKIIEKRQSVAFWCNPISGHATLYWYQQILGQGPKLLIQFQNNGVVDDSQLPKDRFSAERLKGVDSTLKIQPAKLEDSAVYLCASSLVVQGSYEQYFGPGTRLTVT.